Below are 10 T cell receptor beta chains sequenced from a single sample in a study of post-analysis software for immune sequencing data (dated by TCRdb to the mid-2010s). General conclusions and limits of the study: Several TRBV segments, including TRBV5-6, TRBV5-1 and TRBV20-1, were significantly more frequent in patients than controls.

Library prep was done by PCR. TCRdb names Illumina HiSeq 2500 as the instrument used. To reduce PCR and sequencing biases, unique molecular identifiers were built into the TCR beta cDNA libraries. In TCRdb, the public reads were trimmed at Q25 with fastp and aligned with MiXCR, with productive beta chains retained. One record per CDR3 amino acid sequence lists the most common genes and DNA. This sample lists approximately 400,000 distinct CDR3 sequences; less than 40% were detected once. Clones ranked in the top ten supply 10% to 15% of the sample. Their cognate antigens are unknown. Source material: blood. Receptors originate from a girl between 5 and 17 years old with multiple sclerosis.

A note on this clonotype: Its ends do not fully match the called genes, so a read error is possible. The chain joins TRBV7-7 to TRBJ2-3, with 7 positions matching TRBD1. The CDR3 has 13 amino acids. Germline V lookup: CDR1 SSHAT, CDR2 FNYEAQ (reference sequence). The CDR3 DNA follows: TGTGCTAGCAGCCGACAGGGAGCGGATACGCAGTATTTT. Protein: CASSRQGADTQYF.

The chain recombines TRBV6-2 or TRBV6-3 with TRBJ2-5, with 7 bases identical to TRBD2. The V segment lost 5 bases and the J segment 1 base; nucleotides outside the gene matches: 7. Germline assignment: CDR1 MNHEY and CDR2 SVGEGT. This CDR3 spans 15 amino acids. This chain's CDR3 is CASSLAGVGQETQYF. CDR3 sequence (DNA): TGTGCCAGCAGTCTGGCGGGGGTTGGCCAAGAGACCCAGTACTTC.

The chain uses TRBV7-2 and TRBJ2-4; possible D gene TRBD2, 5 bases. V was shortened by 5 bases and J by 1 base, with 27 bases between the two germline ends. CDR3 size: 20 residues. Germline V gene sequence: CDR1 SGHTA, CDR2 FQGNSA. The CDR3, as DNA: TGTGCCAGCAGCCATCCAGGAGGCACAGAGGTCCGTTTCGCCAAAAACATTCAGTACTTC. Residues: CASSHPGGTEVRFAKNIQYF.

This clonotype was counted a few times. This sequence joins TRBV29-1 and TRBJ2-3, with D perhaps matching TRBD2 (5 bases). Between the trimmed V and J ends, which lost 1 base and 3 bases, there was a span of 14 bases. The CDR3 has 15 amino acids. Germline V lookup: CDR1 SQVTM, CDR2 ANQGSEA. DNA for the CDR3: TGCAGCGTTGAAGGGACTTCCATATTGACAGATACGCAGTATTTT. The encoded protein is CSVEGTSILTDTQYF.

J is TRBJ1-2 and V is TRBV27; D is unclear. Trimming removed 4 bases from V and 8 bases from J, with 14 bases in between. Per the germline V gene, CDR1 is MNHEY and CDR2 is SMNVEV (reference sequence). There are 13 residues in the CDR3. The CDR3, as DNA: TGTGCCAGCAGTTCTCTCGGGCCCGCCGGCTACACCTTC. Protein: CASSSLGPAGYTF.

The V gene is TRBV29-1, the J gene TRBJ2-1; no firm D call. This CDR3 has 14 amino acids. V gave up 4 bases and J gave up 0 bases, with 10 bases separating them. From germline, CDR1 is SQVTM and CDR2 ANQGSEA. The CDR3 DNA follows: TGCAGCGTTGTGGCTCAATCCTCCTACAATGAGCAGTTCTTC. This gives the protein CSVVAQSSYNEQFF.

The chain combines TRBV7-9 with TRBJ1-4; TRBD1 might be the D (5 bases). The CDR3 totals 15 residues. Trimming shortened V by 2 bases and J by 7 bases, and 14 bases separated the two germline ends. Germline assignment: CDR1 SEHNR and CDR2 FQNEAQ (reference sequence). CDR3 DNA: TGTGCCAGCAGCTTACCAGTGGGGACGGGTGAAAAACTGTTTTTT. As protein: CASSLPVGTGEKLFF.

The chain uses TRBV27 and TRBJ1-2; 11 positions agree with TRBD1. The CDR3 loop spans 17 amino acids. Germline assignment: CDR1 MNHEY and CDR2 SMNVEV (reference sequence). Germline trimming cut 6 bases from V and 1 base from J; bases unmatched to any gene: 10. The CDR3 region is CASRLGQGASDNYGYTF. The CDR3 DNA follows: TGTGCCAGCAGACTCGGACAGGGGGCTTCGGATAACTATGGCTACACCTTC.

This clonotype was counted only a few times. V is TRBV27 and J is TRBJ2-7; no clear D. In germline, CDR1 is MNHEY, CDR2 SMNVEV (reference sequence). This CDR3 has 13 amino acids. V was cut by 3 bases and J by 3 bases, with 9 bases left in between. CDR3 nucleotides: TGTGCCAGCAGTTTCGGGCCTTACTACGAGCAGTACTTC. Translating it yields CASSFGPYYEQYF.

A few counts support this clonotype. The chain uses TRBV6-2 or TRBV6-3 and TRBJ1-5; D not resolved. Germline V lookup: CDR1 MNHEY, CDR2 SVGEGT. The CDR3 has 14 residues. V lost 2 bases to trimming and J lost 5 bases, with 10 bases between them. The CDR3 here is CASSYGVWDQPQHF. The DNA of the CDR3 is TGTGCCAGCAGTTACGGGGTTTGGGATCAGCCCCAGCATTTT.